This T cell receptor beta chain was observed in a study of blood T cell repertoires in COVID-19. Study-level background: Acute-phase and convalescent COVID-19 samples originated in the United States, Italy and Spain. From T cells, B-cell-depleted T cells, or PBMCs came the material, which was cDNA or gDNA.

Trimming took 3 bases from V and 0 from J; bases not matched to a gene: 9. The CDR3 extends over 16 amino acids. Germline V lookup: CDR1 SGDLS, CDR2 YYNGEE. Source study methods: Researchers report that nucleated cell counts were estimated from reference gene primer amplification. The protocol was immunoSEQ multiplex PCR, while the TCRdb copy is restricted to in-frame clones and leaves out a portion. V and J calls and clone size follow that table, whereas D and trimming were derived from the DNA. The sample contains roughly 150,000 clones, about nine tenths of which appear only once. V gene TRBV9 combines with J gene TRBJ2-7; TRBD1 aligns across 7 bases. This clonotype originated in a man older than 75 with acute or convalescent COVID-19. The sequenced sample was peripheral blood. The CDR3 coding sequence is TGTGCCAGCAGCGGATCCGGGACAGCCGTCTCCTACGAGCAGTACTTC. It encodes CASSGSGTAVSYEQYF.